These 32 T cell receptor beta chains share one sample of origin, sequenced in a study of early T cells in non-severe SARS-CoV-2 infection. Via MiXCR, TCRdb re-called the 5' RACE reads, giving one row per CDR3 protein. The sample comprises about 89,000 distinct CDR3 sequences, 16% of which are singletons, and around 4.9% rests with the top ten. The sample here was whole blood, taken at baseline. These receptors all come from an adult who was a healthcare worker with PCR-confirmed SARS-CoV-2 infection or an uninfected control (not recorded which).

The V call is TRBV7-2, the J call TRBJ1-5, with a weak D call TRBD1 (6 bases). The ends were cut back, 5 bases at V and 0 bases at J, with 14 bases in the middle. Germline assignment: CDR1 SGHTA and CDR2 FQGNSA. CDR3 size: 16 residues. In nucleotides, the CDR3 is TGTGCCAGCAGCCTAGGGGGTTCTTATAGCAATCAGCCCCAGCATTTT. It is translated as CASSLGGSYSNQPQHF. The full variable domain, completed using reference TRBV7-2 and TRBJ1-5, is GAGVSQSPSNKVTEKGKDVELRCDPISGHTALYWYRQSLGQGLEFLIYFQGNSAPDKSGLPSDRFSAERTGGSVSTLTIQRTQQEDSAVYLCASSLGGSYSNQPQHFGDGTRLSIL.

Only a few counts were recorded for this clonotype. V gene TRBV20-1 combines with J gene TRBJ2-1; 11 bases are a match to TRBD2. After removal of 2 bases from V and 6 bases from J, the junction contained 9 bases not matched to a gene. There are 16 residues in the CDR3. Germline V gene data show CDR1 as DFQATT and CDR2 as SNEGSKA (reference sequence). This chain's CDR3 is CSARNSGRAVGNEQFF. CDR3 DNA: TGCAGTGCTAGAAATAGCGGGAGGGCCGTGGGCAATGAGCAGTTCTTC.

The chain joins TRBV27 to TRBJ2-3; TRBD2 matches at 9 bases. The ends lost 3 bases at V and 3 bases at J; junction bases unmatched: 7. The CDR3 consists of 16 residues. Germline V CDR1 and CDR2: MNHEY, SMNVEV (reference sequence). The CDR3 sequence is CASSLNPGLATDTQYF. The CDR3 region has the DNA TGTGCCAGCAGTTTGAACCCGGGACTAGCAACAGATACGCAGTATTTT.

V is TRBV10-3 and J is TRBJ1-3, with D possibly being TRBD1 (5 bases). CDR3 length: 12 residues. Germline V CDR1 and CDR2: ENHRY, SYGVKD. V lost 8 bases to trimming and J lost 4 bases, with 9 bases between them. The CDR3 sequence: CAIFGGGNTIYF. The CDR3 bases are TGTGCCATCTTTGGGGGAGGAAACACCATATATTTT.

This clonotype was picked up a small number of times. CDR3 sequence: CASSLDQGSYEQYF. The CDR3 coding sequence is TGTGCCAGCAGCTTGGACCAGGGCTCCTACGAGCAGTACTTC. V usage is TRBV5-4 and J usage is TRBJ2-7, with D possibly matching TRBD1 (5 bases). The ends were cut back, 0 bases at V and 0 bases at J, with 7 bases in the middle. Germline CDR1 and CDR2: SGHNT and YYREEE (reference sequence). The CDR3 consists of 14 residues.

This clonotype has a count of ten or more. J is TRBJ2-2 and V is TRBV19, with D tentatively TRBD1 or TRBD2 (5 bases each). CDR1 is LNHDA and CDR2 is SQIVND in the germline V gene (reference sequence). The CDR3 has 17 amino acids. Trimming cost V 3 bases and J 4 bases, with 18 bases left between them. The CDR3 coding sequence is TGTGCCAGTAGTATTAAGCACGGGACGATTGTCACCGGGGAGCTGTTTTTT. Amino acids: CASSIKHGTIVTGELFF.

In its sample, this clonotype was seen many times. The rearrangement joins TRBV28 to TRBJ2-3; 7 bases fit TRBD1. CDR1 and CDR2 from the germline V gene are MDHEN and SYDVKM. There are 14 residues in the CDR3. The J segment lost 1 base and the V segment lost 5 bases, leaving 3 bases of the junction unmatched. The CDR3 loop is CASSRTGGTDTQYF. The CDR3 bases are TGTGCCAGCAGTCGTACAGGGGGCACAGATACGCAGTATTTT.

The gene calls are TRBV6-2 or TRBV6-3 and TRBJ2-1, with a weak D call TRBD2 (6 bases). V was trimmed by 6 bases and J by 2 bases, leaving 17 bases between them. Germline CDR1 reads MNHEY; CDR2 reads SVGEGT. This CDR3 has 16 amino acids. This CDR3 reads CASSLFRGITYNEQFF. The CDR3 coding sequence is TGTGCCAGCAGCCTTTTCCGGGGGATTACCTACAATGAGCAGTTCTTC.

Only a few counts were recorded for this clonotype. CDR3 residues: CASSFTGDYGYTF. CDR3 sequence (DNA): TGCGCCAGCAGCTTTACAGGGGACTATGGCTACACCTTC. This chain links TRBV5-1 with TRBJ1-2, with 7 bases fitting TRBD1. V was pared by 2 bases and J by 3 bases, with 1 base of the junction left unmatched. The CDR3 has 13 amino acids. Looked up from germline, CDR1 is SGHRS and CDR2 is YFSETQ.

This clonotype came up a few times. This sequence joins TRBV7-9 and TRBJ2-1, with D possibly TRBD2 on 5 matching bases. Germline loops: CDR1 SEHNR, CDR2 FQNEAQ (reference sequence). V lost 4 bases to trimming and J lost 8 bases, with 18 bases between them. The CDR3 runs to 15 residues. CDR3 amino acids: CASSWRTDLPHEQFF. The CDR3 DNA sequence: TGTGCCAGCAGCTGGCGGACTGACCTGCCCCATGAGCAGTTCTTC. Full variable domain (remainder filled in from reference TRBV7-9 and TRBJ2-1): DTGVSQNPRHKITKRGQNVTFRCDPISEHNRLYWYRQTLGQGPEFLTYFQNEAQLEKSRLLSDRFSAERPKGSFSTLEIQRTEQGDSAMYLCASSWRTDLPHEQFFGPGTRLTVL.

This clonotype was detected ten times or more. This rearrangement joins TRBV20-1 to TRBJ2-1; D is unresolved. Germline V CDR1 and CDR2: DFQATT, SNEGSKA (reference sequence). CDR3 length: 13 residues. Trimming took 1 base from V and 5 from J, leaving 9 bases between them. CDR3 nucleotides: TGCAGTGCTAGAGGAAGAACCGACAATGAGCAGTTCTTC. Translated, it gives CSARGRTDNEQFF.

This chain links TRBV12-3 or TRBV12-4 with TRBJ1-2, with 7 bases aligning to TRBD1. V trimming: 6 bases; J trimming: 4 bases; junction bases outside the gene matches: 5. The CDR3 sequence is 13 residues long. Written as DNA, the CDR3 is TGTGCCAGCAGGCCGGGACAGCCCTATGGCTACACCTTC. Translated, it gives CASRPGQPYGYTF.

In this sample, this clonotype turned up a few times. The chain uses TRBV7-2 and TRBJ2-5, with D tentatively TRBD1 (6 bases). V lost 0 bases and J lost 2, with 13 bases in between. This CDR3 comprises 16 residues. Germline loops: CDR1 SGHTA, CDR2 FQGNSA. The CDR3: CASSLALRGSQETQYF. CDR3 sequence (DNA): TGTGCCAGCAGCTTAGCGCTCAGGGGCTCACAAGAGACCCAGTACTTC.

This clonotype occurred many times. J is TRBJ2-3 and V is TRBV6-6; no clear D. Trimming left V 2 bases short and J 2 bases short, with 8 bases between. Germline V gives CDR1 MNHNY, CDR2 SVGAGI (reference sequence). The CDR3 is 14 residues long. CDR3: CASSYGQYTDTQYF. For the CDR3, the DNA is TGTGCCAGCAGTTACGGCCAGTACACAGATACGCAGTATTTT.

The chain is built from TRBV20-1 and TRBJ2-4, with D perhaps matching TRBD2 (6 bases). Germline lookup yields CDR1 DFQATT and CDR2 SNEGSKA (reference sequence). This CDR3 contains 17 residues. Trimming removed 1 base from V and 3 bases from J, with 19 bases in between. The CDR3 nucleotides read TGCAGTGCTAGAGTCGCCGGACTAATTGTGGGCAAAAACATTCAGTACTTC. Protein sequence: CSARVAGLIVGKNIQYF.

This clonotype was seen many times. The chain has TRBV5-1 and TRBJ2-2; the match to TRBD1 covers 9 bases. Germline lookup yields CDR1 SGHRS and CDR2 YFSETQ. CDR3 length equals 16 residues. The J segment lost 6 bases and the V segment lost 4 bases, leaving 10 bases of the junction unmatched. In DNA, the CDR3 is TGCGCCAGCAGCCCCCGGACAGGGGCTAGTGCCGGGGAGCTGTTTTTT. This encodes CASSPRTGASAGELFF. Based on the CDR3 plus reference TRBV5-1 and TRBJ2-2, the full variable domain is KAGVTQTPRYLIKTRGQQVTLSCSPISGHRSVSWYQQTPGQGLQFLFEYFSETQRNKGNFPGRFSGRQFSNSRSEMNVSTLELGDSALYLCASSPRTGASAGELFFGEGSRLTVL.

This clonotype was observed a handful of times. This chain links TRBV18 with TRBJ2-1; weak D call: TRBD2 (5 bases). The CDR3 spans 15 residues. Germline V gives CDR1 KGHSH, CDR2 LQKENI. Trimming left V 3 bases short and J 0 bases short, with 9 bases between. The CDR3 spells CASSPPGNSYNEQFF. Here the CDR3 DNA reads TGTGCCAGCTCACCTCCCGGGAACTCCTACAATGAGCAGTTCTTC.

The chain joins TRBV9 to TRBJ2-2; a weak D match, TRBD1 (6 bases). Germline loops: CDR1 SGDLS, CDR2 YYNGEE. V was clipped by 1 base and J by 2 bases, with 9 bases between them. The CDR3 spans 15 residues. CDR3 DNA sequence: TGTGCCAGCAGCGTAAGGGGGACAAACACCGGGGAGCTGTTTTTT. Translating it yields CASSVRGTNTGELFF. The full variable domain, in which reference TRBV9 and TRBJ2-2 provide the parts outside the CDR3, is DSGVTQTPKHLITATGQRVTLRCSPRSGDLSVYWYQQSLDQGLQFLIQYYNGEERAKGNILERFSAQQFPDLHSELNLSSLELGDSALYFCASSVRGTNTGELFFGEGSRLTVL.

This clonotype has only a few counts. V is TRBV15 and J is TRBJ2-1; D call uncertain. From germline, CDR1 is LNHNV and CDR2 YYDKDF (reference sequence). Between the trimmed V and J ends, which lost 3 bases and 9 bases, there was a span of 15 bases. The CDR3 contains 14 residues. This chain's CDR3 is CATSSSLSIPEQFF. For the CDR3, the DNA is TGTGCCACCAGCAGTTCACTCAGTATCCCTGAGCAGTTCTTC.

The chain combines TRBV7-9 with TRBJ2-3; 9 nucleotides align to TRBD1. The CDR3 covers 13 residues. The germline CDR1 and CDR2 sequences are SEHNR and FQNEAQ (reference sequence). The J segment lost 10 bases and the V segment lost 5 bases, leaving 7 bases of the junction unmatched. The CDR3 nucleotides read TGTGCCAGCAGCCCCCGGGACAGGGTTGCGCAGTATTTT. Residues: CASSPRDRVAQYF.

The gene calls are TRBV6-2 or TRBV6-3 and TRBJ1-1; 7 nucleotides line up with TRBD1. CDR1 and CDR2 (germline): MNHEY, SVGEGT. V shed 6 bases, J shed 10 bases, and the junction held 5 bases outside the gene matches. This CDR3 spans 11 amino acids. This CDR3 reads CASRLPGGAFF. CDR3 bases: TGTGCCAGCAGGCTCCCAGGGGGAGCTTTCTTT.

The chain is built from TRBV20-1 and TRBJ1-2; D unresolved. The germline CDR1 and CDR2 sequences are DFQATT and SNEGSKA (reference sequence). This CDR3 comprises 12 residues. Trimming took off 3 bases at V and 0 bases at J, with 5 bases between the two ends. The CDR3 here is CSARDPNYGYTF. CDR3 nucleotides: TGCAGTGCTAGGGACCCTAACTATGGCTACACCTTC.

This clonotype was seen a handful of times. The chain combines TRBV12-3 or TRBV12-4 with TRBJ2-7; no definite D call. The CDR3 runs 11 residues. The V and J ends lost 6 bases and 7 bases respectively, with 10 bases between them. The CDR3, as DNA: TGTGCCAGCAGCCGTCGTATGGAGCAGTACTTC. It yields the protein CASSRRMEQYF.

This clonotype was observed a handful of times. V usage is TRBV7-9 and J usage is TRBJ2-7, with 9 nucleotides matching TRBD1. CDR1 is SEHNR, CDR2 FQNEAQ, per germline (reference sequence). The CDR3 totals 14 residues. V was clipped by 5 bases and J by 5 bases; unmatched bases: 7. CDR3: CASSDGTGRHEQYF. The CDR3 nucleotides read TGTGCCAGCAGCGATGGGACAGGGCGCCACGAGCAGTACTTC. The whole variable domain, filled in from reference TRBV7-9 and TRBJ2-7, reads DTGVSQNPRHKITKRGQNVTFRCDPISEHNRLYWYRQTLGQGPEFLTYFQNEAQLEKSRLLSDRFSAERPKGSFSTLEIQRTEQGDSAMYLCASSDGTGRHEQYFGPGTRLTVT.

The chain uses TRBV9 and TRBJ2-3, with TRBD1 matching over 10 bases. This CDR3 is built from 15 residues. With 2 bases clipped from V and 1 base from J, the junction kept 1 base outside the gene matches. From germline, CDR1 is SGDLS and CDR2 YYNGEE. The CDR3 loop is CASSVGTGGTDTQYF. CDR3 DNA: TGTGCCAGCAGCGTCGGGACAGGGGGCACAGATACGCAGTATTTT.

For the CDR3, the DNA is TGTGCCAGCAGCCTGGGACTAGAAGCTGGCAATGAGCAGTTCTTC. Translation gives CASSLGLEAGNEQFF. V usage is TRBV5-4 and J usage is TRBJ2-1; 8 bases align to TRBD2. The length of the CDR3 is 15 residues. J gave up 6 bases and V 4 bases, and 9 bases lay outside the gene matches. Germline assignment: CDR1 SGHNT and CDR2 YYREEE (reference sequence).

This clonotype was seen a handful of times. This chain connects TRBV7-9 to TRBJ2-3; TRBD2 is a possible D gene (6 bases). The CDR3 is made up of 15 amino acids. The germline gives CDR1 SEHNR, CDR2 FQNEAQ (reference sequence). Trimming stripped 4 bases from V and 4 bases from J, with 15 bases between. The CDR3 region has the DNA TGTGCCAGCAGCTCAACAGTCGGCGGGGCAGATACGCAGTATTTT. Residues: CASSSTVGGADTQYF. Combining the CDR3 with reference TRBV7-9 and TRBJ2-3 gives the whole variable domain DTGVSQNPRHKITKRGQNVTFRCDPISEHNRLYWYRQTLGQGPEFLTYFQNEAQLEKSRLLSDRFSAERPKGSFSTLEIQRTEQGDSAMYLCASSSTVGGADTQYFGPGTRLTVL.

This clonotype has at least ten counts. CDR3 amino acids: CASSVRPSSYNEQFF. The CDR3 DNA is TGTGCCAGCAGTGTCAGGCCCTCGTCCTACAATGAGCAGTTCTTC. V and J are TRBV2 and TRBJ2-1; D remains unclear. Germline V CDR1 and CDR2: SNHLY, FYNNEI. V was trimmed by 4 bases and J by 1 base, leaving 11 bases between them. The CDR3 has 15 residues.

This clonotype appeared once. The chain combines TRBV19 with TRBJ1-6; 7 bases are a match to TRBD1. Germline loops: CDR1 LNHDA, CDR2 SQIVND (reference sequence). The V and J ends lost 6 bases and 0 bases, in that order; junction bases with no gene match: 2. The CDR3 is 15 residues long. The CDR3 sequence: CASRTGSSYNSPLHF. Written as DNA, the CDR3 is TGTGCCAGTAGGACAGGGAGCTCCTATAATTCACCCCTCCACTTT.

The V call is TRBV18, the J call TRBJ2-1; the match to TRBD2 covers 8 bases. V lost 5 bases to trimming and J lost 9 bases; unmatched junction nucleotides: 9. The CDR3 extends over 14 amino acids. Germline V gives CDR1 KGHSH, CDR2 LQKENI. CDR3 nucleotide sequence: TGTGCCAGCTCAGGAGAAGCGGGAGTCTTTGAGCAGTTCTTC. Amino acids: CASSGEAGVFEQFF.

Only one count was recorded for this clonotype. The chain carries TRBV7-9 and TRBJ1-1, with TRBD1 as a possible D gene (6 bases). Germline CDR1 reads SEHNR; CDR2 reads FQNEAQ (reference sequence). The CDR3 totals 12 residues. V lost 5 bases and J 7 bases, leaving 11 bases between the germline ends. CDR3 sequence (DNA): TGTGCCAGCAGCGTCCGGGACATTGAAGCTTTCTTT. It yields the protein CASSVRDIEAFF. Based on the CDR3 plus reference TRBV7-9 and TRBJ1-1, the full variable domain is DTGVSQNPRHKITKRGQNVTFRCDPISEHNRLYWYRQTLGQGPEFLTYFQNEAQLEKSRLLSDRFSAERPKGSFSTLEIQRTEQGDSAMYLCASSVRDIEAFFGQGTRLTVV.

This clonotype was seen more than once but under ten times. The CDR3 here is CASSFSESGSPLHF. CDR3 DNA: TGTGCCAGCAGCTTTTCGGAGTCCGGTTCACCCCTCCACTTT. The chain recombines TRBV7-6 with TRBJ1-6, with D unclear. Germline V CDR1 and CDR2: SGHVS, FNYEAQ. CDR3 size: 14 residues. Trimming left V 3 bases short and J 9 bases short, with 12 bases between.